The 19 T cell receptor beta chains presented below share a single source sample, sequenced in a study of control samples from healthy donors and cancer patients. The method was immunoSEQ multiplex PCR; TCRdb's version includes in-frame clones alone and lacks a portion of them. The sample has some 150,000 clones; roughly 95% are singletons. The sequenced sample was blood. Receptor source: a woman aged 30 to 39 in good health.

The chain uses TRBV2 and TRBJ2-7, with 8 positions matching TRBD1. V lost 6 bases to trimming and J lost 3 bases; unmatched junction nucleotides: 7. The CDR3 covers 14 residues. Germline CDR1 SNHLY, CDR2 FYNNEI. CDR3 region: CASSRQGIIYEQYF. Written as DNA, the CDR3 is TGTGCCAGCAGCAGACAGGGGATTATCTACGAGCAGTACTTC.

V usage is TRBV19 and J usage is TRBJ2-4; perhaps TRBD1 as D (6 bases). CDR3 size: 14 residues. Deletions cut 4 bases from V and 9 bases from J, with 16 bases between. Germline assignment: CDR1 LNHDA and CDR2 SQIVND (reference sequence). CDR3: CASSNGGQLGIQYF. The CDR3 region has the DNA TGTGCCAGTAGTAATGGAGGACAGTTGGGCATTCAGTACTTC.

The rearrangement links TRBV7-9 to TRBJ1-2, with TRBD1 as a possible D gene (5 bases). V shed 3 bases and J shed 2 bases, with 7 bases lying between them. The length of the CDR3 is 13 residues. CDR1 and CDR2 from the germline V gene are SEHNR and FQNEAQ (reference sequence). The CDR3 region is CASSFRANYGYTF. CDR3 DNA: TGTGCCAGCAGCTTCAGGGCGAACTATGGCTACACCTTC.

The chain uses TRBV14 and TRBJ2-2; 14 positions match TRBD2. The trim removed 4 bases at V and 2 bases at J, leaving 6 bases unmatched. Germline CDR1 SGHDN, CDR2 FVKESK. The CDR3 loop spans 18 amino acids. The CDR3: CASSPTSGGVRNTGELFF. CDR3 DNA sequence: TGTGCCAGCAGCCCGACTAGCGGGGGGGTCCGAAACACCGGGGAGCTGTTTTTT.

The chain combines TRBV11-2 with TRBJ2-3; D not resolved. The CDR3 covers 19 residues. V dropped 5 bases and J dropped 2 bases, with 26 bases sitting between them. Germline assignment: CDR1 SGHAT and CDR2 FQNNGV. The DNA of the CDR3 is TGTGCCAGCAGCCCGGTCCTTGCTCCGGGCCGAGGTGTCACAGATACGCAGTATTTT. Translation gives CASSPVLAPGRGVTDTQYF.

The chain recombines TRBV6-4 with TRBJ1-6; weak D call: TRBD1 (5 bases). V lost 2 bases and J 7 bases, leaving 9 bases between the germline ends. The germline gives CDR1 MRHNA, CDR2 SNTAGT. The CDR3 sequence is 14 residues long. The CDR3 protein is CASSDDSANSPLHF. In DNA form, the CDR3 reads TGTGCCAGCAGTGACGACAGCGCCAATTCACCCCTCCACTTT.

This CDR3 is CATSRDRQGGRKLFF. In DNA, the CDR3 is TGTGCCACCAGCAGAGATCGACAGGGGGGGCGAAAACTGTTTTTT. The V and J genes are TRBV15 and TRBJ1-4, with 9 bases identical to TRBD1. The CDR3 runs to 15 residues. V shed 0 bases, J shed 10 bases, and the junction held 6 bases outside the gene matches. Germline V gene lookup returns CDR1 LNHNV and CDR2 YYDKDF (reference sequence).

The rearrangement uses TRBV24-1 and TRBJ2-3, with 11 bases lining up with TRBD1. Germline CDR1 is KGHDR and CDR2 is SFDVKD. J lost 4 bases, V lost 7 bases, and 3 bases had no gene match. The length of the CDR3 is 14 residues. The CDR3 is CATRDRGPADTQYF. The CDR3 bases are TGTGCCACCAGGGACAGGGGGCCCGCAGATACGCAGTATTTT.

The rearrangement joins TRBV28 to TRBJ2-1; a weak D match, TRBD2 (5 bases). V was clipped by 2 bases and J by 10 bases, with 15 bases between them. The germline V gene encodes CDR1 MDHEN and CDR2 SYDVKM. The CDR3 extends over 14 amino acids. In DNA, the CDR3 is TGTGCCAGCAGTTTAGGGCCCCGAGGGCAGGAGCAGTTCTTC. It is translated as CASSLGPRGQEQFF.

The CDR3 DNA reads TGTGCCGTCACAGGTCAGCGCGCCTACGAGCAGTACTTC. Translating gives CAVTGQRAYEQYF. The chain couples TRBV10-3 to TRBJ2-7; D is possibly TRBD1 (5 bases). CDR3 size: 13 residues. The V and J ends lost 11 bases and 2 bases respectively, with 16 bases between them. Germline CDR1 and CDR2: ENHRY and SYGVKD.

The V gene is TRBV18, the J gene TRBJ2-3; 10 bases match TRBD2. This CDR3 has 15 residues. CDR1 is KGHSH, CDR2 LQKENI, per germline. The ends lost 6 bases at V and 1 base at J; junction bases unmatched: 4. The CDR3 region has the DNA TGTGCCAGCTCGGGCCTAGCGGGGGGCACAGATACGCAGTATTTT. It codes for CASSGLAGGTDTQYF.

Comments on this clone: The sample holds other DNA sequences that translate to the same CDR3. In nucleotides, the CDR3 is TGTGCCAGCAGTTTTACGTACAATGAGCAGTTCTTC. It translates to CASSFTYNEQFF. The chain employs TRBV28 and TRBJ2-1; D gene ambiguous. Deletions cut 3 bases from V and 4 bases from J, with 4 bases between. The CDR3 loop spans 12 amino acids. Germline V lookup: CDR1 MDHEN, CDR2 SYDVKM. Full variable domain (missing parts from reference TRBV28 and TRBJ2-1): DVKVTQSSRYLVKRTGEKVFLECVQDMDHENMFWYRQDPGLGLRLIYFSYDVKMKEKGDIPEGYSVSREKKERFSLILESASTNQTSMYLCASSFTYNEQFFGPGTRLTVL.

The V gene is TRBV4-1, the J gene TRBJ2-7; TRBD1 matches at 9 bases. The CDR3 has 20 residues. Germline lookup yields CDR1 MGHRA and CDR2 YSYEKL. Trimming removed 0 bases from V and 7 bases from J; junction bases left unmatched: 22. CDR3 bases: TGCGCCAGCAGCCAAGATTCACTCCTACAGGGGGCGACTTCGTTTAGGGAGCAGTACTTC. This sequence encodes CASSQDSLLQGATSFREQYF.

The genes are TRBV5-1 and TRBJ2-6, with D unclear. CDR1 is SGHRS, CDR2 YFSETQ, per germline. The CDR3 length is 14 residues. V lost 3 bases, J lost 0 bases, and 4 bases lay in between. The CDR3 DNA follows: TGCGCCAGCAGCTCCCACTCTGGGGCCAACGTCCTGACTTTC. Its protein is CASSSHSGANVLTF. The full variable domain, in which reference TRBV5-1 and TRBJ2-6 provide the parts outside the CDR3, is KAGVTQTPRYLIKTRGQQVTLSCSPISGHRSVSWYQQTPGQGLQFLFEYFSETQRNKGNFPGRFSGRQFSNSRSEMNVSTLELGDSALYLCASSSHSGANVLTFGAGSRLTVL.

This rearrangement joins TRBV30 to TRBJ2-5; TRBD2 might be the D (6 bases). CDR1 GTSNPN and CDR2 SVGIG come from the germline V gene (reference sequence). CDR3 size: 14 residues. The ends were cut back, 6 bases at V and 5 bases at J, with 19 bases in the middle. The DNA of the CDR3 is TGTGCCTGTACCAGATCAGGAGGGCCGGAGACCCAGTACTTC. It yields the protein CACTRSGGPETQYF.

J is TRBJ2-1 and V is TRBV5-1; 7 nucleotides align to TRBD1. With 4 bases clipped from V and 10 bases from J, the junction kept 8 bases outside the gene matches. Germline CDR1 reads SGHRS; CDR2 reads YFSETQ. The CDR3 runs 13 residues. The CDR3, as DNA: TGCGCCAGCAGCAAACCCCAGGGGGTCGAGCAGTTCTTC. Encoded protein: CASSKPQGVEQFF.

The chain recombines TRBV6-5 with TRBJ2-2, with TRBD2 as a possible D gene (6 bases). In germline, CDR1 is MNHEY, CDR2 SVGAGI. Trimming removed 8 bases from V and 4 bases from J, with 14 bases in between. This CDR3 contains 14 residues. In DNA form, the CDR3 reads TGTGCCAGCTGGGGCGGGATGGGCACCGGGGAGCTGTTTTTT. It is translated as CASWGGMGTGELFF.

J is TRBJ1-1 and V is TRBV18; D gene ambiguous. CDR3 size: 13 residues. Trimming removed 0 bases from V and 8 bases from J, with 10 bases in between. Looked up from germline, CDR1 is KGHSH and CDR2 is LQKENI. CDR3 protein: CASSPPARQEAFF. Here the CDR3 DNA reads TGTGCCAGCTCACCACCGGCCAGACAAGAAGCTTTCTTT.

The CDR3, as DNA: TGTGCCAGCTCACCGGGACAGGGTAAAAGCTCCTACAATGAGCAGTTCTTC. It translates to CASSPGQGKSSYNEQFF. This rearrangement joins TRBV18 to TRBJ2-1; the match to TRBD1 covers 9 bases. J gave up 0 bases and V 3 bases, and 6 bases lay outside the gene matches. This CDR3 contains 17 residues. Germline CDR1 and CDR2: KGHSH and LQKENI.